This TCR beta chain was profiled in a study of control samples from healthy donors and cancer patients. The table came from immunoSEQ multiplex PCR; TCRdb's copy has only in-frame clones and leaves some out. The data contain about 84,000 clones, 70% to 85% of them singletons. The source material was PBMCs. This receptor was identified in a man between 60 and 75 years old with head and neck cancer.

CDR3 nucleotide sequence: TGTGCCAGCAACCGGGACAGCCCCAATCAGCCCCAGCATTTT. Protein sequence: CASNRDSPNQPQHF. This sequence joins TRBV28 and TRBJ1-5; TRBD1 matches 7 bases. V lost 7 bases, J lost 3 bases, and 6 bases stayed unmatched. CDR1 and CDR2 from the germline V gene are MDHEN and SYDVKM. The CDR3 is 14 amino acids.